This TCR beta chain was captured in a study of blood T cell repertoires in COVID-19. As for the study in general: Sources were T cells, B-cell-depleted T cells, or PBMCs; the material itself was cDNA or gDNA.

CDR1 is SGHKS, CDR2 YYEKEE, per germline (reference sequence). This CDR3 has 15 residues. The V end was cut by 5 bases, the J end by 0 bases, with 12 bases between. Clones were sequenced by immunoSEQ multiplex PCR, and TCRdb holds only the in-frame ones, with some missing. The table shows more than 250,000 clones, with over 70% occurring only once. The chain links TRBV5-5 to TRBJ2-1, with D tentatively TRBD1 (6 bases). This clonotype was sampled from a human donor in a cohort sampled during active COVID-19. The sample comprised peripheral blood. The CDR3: CASSRRGGSYNEQFF. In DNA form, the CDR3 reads TGTGCCAGCAGTCGCAGAGGGGGCTCCTACAATGAGCAGTTCTTC. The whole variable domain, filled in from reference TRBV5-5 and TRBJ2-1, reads DAGVTQSPTHLIKTRGQQVTLRCSPISGHKSVSWYQQVLGQGPQFIFQYYEKEERGRGNFPDRFSARQFPNYSSELNVNALLLGDSALYLCASSRRGGSYNEQFFGPGTRLTVL.